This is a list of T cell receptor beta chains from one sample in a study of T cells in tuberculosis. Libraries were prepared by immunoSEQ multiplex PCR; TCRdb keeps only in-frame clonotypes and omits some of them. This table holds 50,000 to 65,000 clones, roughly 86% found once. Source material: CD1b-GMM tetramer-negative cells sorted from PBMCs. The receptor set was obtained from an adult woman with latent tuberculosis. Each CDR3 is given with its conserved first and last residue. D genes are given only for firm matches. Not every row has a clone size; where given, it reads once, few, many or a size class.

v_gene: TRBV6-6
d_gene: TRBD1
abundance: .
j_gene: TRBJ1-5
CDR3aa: CASNRQGGDQPQHF
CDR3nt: TGTGCCAGCAATAGACAGGGGGGCGATCAGCCCCAGCATTTT

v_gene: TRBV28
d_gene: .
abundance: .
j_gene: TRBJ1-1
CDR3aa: CASSFDRLNTEAFF
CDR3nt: TGTGCCAGCAGTTTTGACAGGCTGAACACTGAAGCTTTCTTT

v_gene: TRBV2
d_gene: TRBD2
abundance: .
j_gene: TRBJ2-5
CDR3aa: CARKASGGETQYF
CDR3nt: TGTGCCCGGAAGGCTAGCGGTGGAGAGACCCAGTACTTC

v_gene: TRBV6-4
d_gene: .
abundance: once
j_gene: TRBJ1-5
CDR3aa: CANVLTGWSQPQHF
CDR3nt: TGTGCCAACGTCCTAACAGGGTGGTCTCAGCCCCAGCATTTT

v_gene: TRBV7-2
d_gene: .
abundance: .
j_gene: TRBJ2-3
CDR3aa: CASSSHHAEFLDTQYF
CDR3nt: TGTGCCAGCAGCTCGCATCATGCGGAGTTTTTAGATACGCAGTATTTT

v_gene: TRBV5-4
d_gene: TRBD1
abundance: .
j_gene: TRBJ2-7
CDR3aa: CASTPRPGTGKYEQYF
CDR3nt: TGTGCCAGCACCCCTCGACCGGGGACAGGAAAATACGAGCAGTACTTC

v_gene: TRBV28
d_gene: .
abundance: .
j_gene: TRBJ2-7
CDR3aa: CASSPRRVTYEQYF
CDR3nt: TGTGCCAGCAGTCCCCGACGGGTGACCTACGAGCAGTACTTC

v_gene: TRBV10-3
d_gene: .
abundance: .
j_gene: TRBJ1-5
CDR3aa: CAISAYEGVDQPQHF
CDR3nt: TGTGCCATCAGTGCGTATGAGGGGGTTGATCAGCCCCAGCATTTT

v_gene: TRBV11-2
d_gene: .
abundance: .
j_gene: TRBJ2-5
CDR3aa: CASSKRAPRGETQYF
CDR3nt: TGTGCCAGCAGCAAGCGGGCCCCCCGGGGGGAGACCCAGTACTTC

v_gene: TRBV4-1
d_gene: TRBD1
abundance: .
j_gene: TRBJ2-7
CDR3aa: CASSQVTGVEQYF
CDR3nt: TGCGCCAGCAGCCAAGTTACAGGGGTCGAGCAGTACTTC

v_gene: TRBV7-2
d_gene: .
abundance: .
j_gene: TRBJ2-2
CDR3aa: CASSLHGPVLAGELFF
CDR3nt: TGTGCCAGCAGCCTCCATGGGCCGGTTCTTGCCGGGGAGCTGTTTTTT

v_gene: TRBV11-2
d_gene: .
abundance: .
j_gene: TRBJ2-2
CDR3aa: CASSLVGGAGELFF
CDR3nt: TGTGCCAGCAGCTTAGTAGGGGGGGCCGGGGAGCTGTTTTTT

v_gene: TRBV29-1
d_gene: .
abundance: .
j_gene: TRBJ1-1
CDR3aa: CSVDRGRNTEAFF
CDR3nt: TGCAGCGTGGATAGGGGGAGGAACACTGAAGCTTTCTTT

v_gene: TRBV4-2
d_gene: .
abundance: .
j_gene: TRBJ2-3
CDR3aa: CASSHTGSPDTQYF
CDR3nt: TGTGCCAGCAGCCATACAGGGTCTCCAGATACGCAGTATTTT